The 31 T cell receptor beta chains below come from one sample, sequenced in a study of T cell repertoires in aging, cancer and after chemotherapy. A mixed TRB-A/B primer pool amplified rearranged TRB by multiplex touch-down PCR. TCRdb redid the calling of the multiplex PCR reads with MiXCR, one entry per CDR3 protein. The sample lists about 9,000 distinct CDR3 sequences; less than 25% were seen once. TCR beta rearrangements were amplified from peripheral blood genomic DNA. The sequencing input was blood. The receptors were gathered from a human donor with a blood cancer. The donor label of this sample is uncertain.

The rearrangement joins TRBV6-1 to TRBJ1-1; D unresolved. Germline-derived CDR1 and CDR2 are MNHNS and SASEGT. V was shortened by 6 bases and J by 7 bases, with 9 bases between the two germline ends. The CDR3 is 11 residues long. CDR3 in DNA: TGTGCCAGCAGGCCTGAGAGTGAAGCTTTCTTT. Protein: CASRPESEAFF.

The chain couples TRBV11-2 to TRBJ2-3; D is possibly TRBD1 (6 bases). The CDR3 is 15 amino acids. With 3 bases removed from V and 2 bases from J, the gap between germline ends came to 12 bases. The germline CDR1 and CDR2 sequences are SGHAT and FQNNGV. The CDR3 DNA is TGTGCCAGCAGCTTTGGGACAATTTCCACAGATACGCAGTATTTT. Amino acids: CASSFGTISTDTQYF.

This sequence joins TRBV10-3 and TRBJ2-3; TRBD1 or TRBD2 may be the D gene (5 bases each). The V end was cut by 0 bases, the J end by 2 bases, with 15 bases between. The germline V gene has CDR1 ENHRY and CDR2 SYGVKD. CDR3 length: 17 residues. The CDR3 region is CAISESGEAAYTDTQYF. CDR3 sequence (DNA): TGTGCCATCAGTGAGTCGGGGGAAGCTGCCTACACAGATACGCAGTATTTT.

A few counts support this clonotype. The rearrangement uses TRBV12-3 or TRBV12-4 and TRBJ1-2; 7 bases match TRBD1. J was trimmed by 6 bases and V by 6 bases; bases with no gene match: 13. The CDR3 consists of 15 residues. The CDR3 loop is CASRAGGVDGDGYTF. CDR3 coding DNA: TGTGCCAGCAGAGCAGGGGGGGTCGACGGTGATGGCTACACCTTC.

Sample share makes this clonotype medium-sized. The rearrangement joins TRBV27 to TRBJ2-7; D is undetermined. The CDR3 is 14 amino acids. Germline V CDR1 and CDR2: MNHEY, SMNVEV (reference sequence). V was cut by 3 bases and J by 7 bases, with 16 bases left in between. The CDR3 coding sequence is TGTGCCAGCAGTTTCGGACCGACGATGGGAGAGCAGTACTTC. It is translated as CASSFGPTMGEQYF.

Only a few counts were recorded for this clonotype. This chain uses TRBV7-6 with TRBJ1-5, with no clear D. The germline V and J ends were trimmed by 6 bases and 0 bases, with 6 bases remaining between them. Germline CDR1 reads SGHVS; CDR2 reads FNYEAQ. This CDR3 comprises 13 residues. In DNA, the CDR3 is TGTGCCAGCAGTTCAAATAGCAATCAGCCCCAGCATTTT. This sequence encodes CASSSNSNQPQHF.

The chain recombines TRBV19 with TRBJ1-1, with D maybe TRBD1 (5 bases). The CDR3 is made up of 15 amino acids. Trimming left V 5 bases short and J 0 bases short, with 13 bases between. The V gene's germline CDR1 is LNHDA and CDR2 SQIVND (reference sequence). The CDR3 reads CASSDPRVLNTEAFF. The CDR3 DNA is TGTGCCAGTAGTGACCCCAGGGTTCTGAACACTGAAGCTTTCTTT.

A few counts support this clonotype. The J gene is TRBJ1-2, the V gene TRBV12-3 or TRBV12-4, with 10 nucleotides matching TRBD1. V lost 5 bases and J lost 2; bases outside the gene matches: 8. The CDR3 is 16 amino acids. The CDR3: CASSIPDRGLNYGYTF. The CDR3 nucleotides are TGTGCCAGCAGTATTCCCGACAGGGGGCTGAACTATGGCTACACCTTC.

The chain employs TRBV28 and TRBJ2-1; D is uncertain. CDR1 and CDR2 from the germline V gene are MDHEN and SYDVKM. The CDR3 runs 12 residues. Trimming stripped 8 bases from V and 0 bases from J, with 5 bases between. This chain's CDR3 is CASVSSYNEQFF. The CDR3 DNA follows: TGTGCCAGCGTGAGCTCCTACAATGAGCAGTTCTTC.

In this sample, this clonotype turned up a few times. V gene TRBV5-1 combines with J gene TRBJ2-1, with 7 bases matching TRBD2. The germline V gene encodes CDR1 SGHRS and CDR2 YFSETQ. J lost 10 bases, V lost 4 bases, and 14 bases had no gene match. CDR3 length equals 15 residues. In DNA form, the CDR3 reads TGCGCCAGCAGCCGGGAGGTAGGGACTATAGGGGAGCAGTTCTTC. Translating it yields CASSREVGTIGEQFF.

This clonotype is judged medium-sized. V is TRBV6-1 and J is TRBJ2-2; the match to TRBD2 covers 9 bases. CDR1 is MNHNS, CDR2 SASEGT, per germline. This CDR3 spans 16 amino acids. Trimming removed 0 bases from V and 6 bases from J; junction bases left unmatched: 5. CDR3 loop: CASSEAVAGVAGELFF. CDR3 coding DNA: TGTGCCAGCAGTGAAGCGGTAGCGGGAGTCGCCGGGGAGCTGTTTTTT.

By sample fraction, this clonotype is medium-sized (0.01 to 0.1%). This sequence joins TRBV27 and TRBJ2-3; perhaps TRBD1 as D (6 bases). This CDR3 is built from 15 residues. The germline CDR1 and CDR2 sequences are MNHEY and SMNVEV (reference sequence). The V and J ends lost 0 bases and 2 bases respectively, with 9 bases between them. The CDR3 DNA reads TGTGCCAGCAGTTTATCCGGACAGCTCACAGATACGCAGTATTTT. It specifies CASSLSGQLTDTQYF.

This clonotype is deemed medium-sized. The V call is TRBV29-1, the J call TRBJ1-1, with 8 bases that match TRBD1. Per the germline V gene, CDR1 is SQVTM and CDR2 is ANQGSEA. The ends lost 4 bases at V and 8 bases at J; junction bases unmatched: 3. This CDR3 contains 11 residues. In nucleotides, the CDR3 is TGCAGCGTTGTCCGGGACAGGGAAGCTTTCTTT. Residues: CSVVRDREAFF.

The V and J genes are TRBV5-1 and TRBJ2-1; no reliable D call. Per germline, CDR1 SGHRS and CDR2 YFSETQ. The germline V and J ends were trimmed by 0 bases and 10 bases, with 11 bases remaining between them. The CDR3 totals 13 residues. The CDR3 coding sequence is TGCGCCAGCAGCTTGGAACCCCTACGAGAGCAGTTCTTC. Protein: CASSLEPLREQFF. Full variable domain (remainder filled in from reference TRBV5-1 and TRBJ2-1): KAGVTQTPRYLIKTRGQQVTLSCSPISGHRSVSWYQQTPGQGLQFLFEYFSETQRNKGNFPGRFSGRQFSNSRSEMNVSTLELGDSALYLCASSLEPLREQFFGPGTRLTVL.

This clonotype was counted many times. The CDR3 reads CASSIFRGQPQHF. Here the CDR3 DNA reads TGTGCCAGCAGTATCTTTCGGGGTCAGCCCCAGCATTTT. The V call is TRBV6-1, the J call TRBJ1-5; no clear D. The CDR3 loop spans 13 amino acids. Germline lookup yields CDR1 MNHNS and CDR2 SASEGT. The germline V and J ends were trimmed by 5 bases and 6 bases, with 11 bases remaining between them.

This clonotype was recorded at least ten times. The gene calls are TRBV18 and TRBJ1-4; D is perhaps TRBD1 (5 bases). The V and J ends lost 6 bases and 4 bases respectively, with 15 bases between them. In germline, CDR1 is KGHSH, CDR2 LQKENI. The length of the CDR3 is 15 residues. This CDR3 is CASSPAGANNEKLFF. DNA for the CDR3: TGTGCCAGCTCCCCCGCCGGGGCGAATAATGAAAAACTGTTTTTT. Combining the CDR3 with reference TRBV18 and TRBJ1-4 gives the whole variable domain NAGVMQNPRHLVRRRGQEARLRCSPMKGHSHVYWYRQLPEEGLKFMVYLQKENIIDESGMPKERFSAEFPKEGPSILRIQQVVRGDSAAYFCASSPAGANNEKLFFGSGTQLSVL.

This clonotype is medium-sized. CDR3 bases: TGTGCCAGCAGTTCCTTGGACAGGGGGCCCTATGGCTACACCTTC. Translation: CASSSLDRGPYGYTF. The chain employs TRBV27 and TRBJ1-2; 11 bases align to TRBD1. J lost 4 bases, V lost 4 bases, and 5 bases had no gene match. Germline V gives CDR1 MNHEY, CDR2 SMNVEV (reference sequence). This CDR3 has 15 residues.

This clonotype appeared once. The CDR3 sequence is CASSYSGTGGRSGNTIYF. The CDR3, as DNA: TGTGCCAGCAGTTACTCCGGGACAGGGGGACGCTCTGGAAACACCATATATTTT. The chain combines TRBV6-5 with TRBJ1-3, with TRBD1 matching over 11 bases. V trimming: 0 bases; J trimming: 0 bases; junction bases outside the gene matches: 4. The CDR3 sequence is 18 residues long. In germline, CDR1 is MNHEY, CDR2 SVGAGI.

The J gene is TRBJ1-4, the V gene TRBV7-9; D might be TRBD1 (6 bases). The length of the CDR3 is 14 residues. From germline, CDR1 is SEHNR and CDR2 FQNEAQ (reference sequence). Trimming took 7 bases from V and 2 from J, leaving 11 bases between them. Here the CDR3 reads CASNSGGTNEKLFF. DNA of the CDR3: TGTGCCAGCAACTCGGGGGGCACTAATGAAAAACTGTTTTTT.

This clonotype was counted only a few times. The chain employs TRBV20-1 and TRBJ2-7, with TRBD1 identical over 7 bases. Germline lookup yields CDR1 DFQATT and CDR2 SNEGSKA (reference sequence). Trimming at V came to 6 bases and at J to 7 bases, leaving 15 bases not matched to a gene. The CDR3 runs 14 residues. The CDR3 here is CSAQRQGVVGEQYF. CDR3 bases: TGCAGTGCACAGCGACAGGGAGTAGTGGGAGAGCAGTACTTC.

The chain carries TRBV6-1 and TRBJ2-7; 13 bases map to TRBD2. Germline V gene data show CDR1 as MNHNS and CDR2 as SASEGT. The CDR3 contains 16 residues. V gave up 7 bases and J gave up 0 bases; unmatched junction bases: 6. In DNA, the CDR3 is TGTGCCAGCACCCCAAGGACTAGCGGGAGCTCCTACGAGCAGTACTTC. Its translation is CASTPRTSGSSYEQYF.

In its sample, this clonotype ranks as medium-sized. The rearrangement uses TRBV27 and TRBJ2-2; no clear D gene. CDR1 is MNHEY and CDR2 is SMNVEV in the germline V gene (reference sequence). CDR3 size: 14 residues. Deletions cut 3 bases from V and 4 bases from J, with 9 bases between. CDR3 nucleotides: TGTGCCAGCAGTTTTACGCAGAGCACCGGGGAGCTGTTTTTT. Protein sequence: CASSFTQSTGELFF.

This clonotype is termed medium-sized (0.01 to 0.1%). V usage is TRBV6-5 and J usage is TRBJ2-1, with 10 bases aligning to TRBD2. Germline V gives CDR1 MNHEY, CDR2 SVGAGI. V lost 5 bases to trimming and J lost 7 bases; unmatched junction nucleotides: 5. The CDR3 loop spans 14 amino acids. CDR3 nucleotides: TGTGCCAGCAGTGCTCGGACTAGCGGTAATGAGCAGTTCTTC. Protein product: CASSARTSGNEQFF.

This clonotype was detected many times. V gene TRBV27 combines with J gene TRBJ1-2; TRBD1 aligns across 9 bases. The J segment lost 7 bases and the V segment lost 2 bases, leaving 11 bases of the junction unmatched. This CDR3 contains 16 residues. CDR1 and CDR2 (germline): MNHEY, SMNVEV (reference sequence). The CDR3 DNA is TGTGCCAGCAGTTTAACAGGGGAACAGGGGGCGAGTGGCTACACCTTC. This codes for CASSLTGEQGASGYTF.

With regard to this clonotype: A much bigger clone sits one base away, suggesting this may be a read error. The rearrangement uses TRBV5-4 and TRBJ2-2; D not certain. Germline values: CDR1 SGHNT, CDR2 YYREEE (reference sequence). The length of the CDR3 is 11 residues. DNA for the CDR3: TGTACCAGCAGCTTGGGCGGGGAGCTGTTTTTT. Translating gives CTSSLGGELFF.

This clonotype was seen repeatedly, ten times or more. The chain has TRBV27 and TRBJ2-7, with D tentatively TRBD2 (5 bases). Germline assignment: CDR1 MNHEY and CDR2 SMNVEV (reference sequence). CDR3 length equals 13 residues. Trimming left V 2 bases short and J 1 base short, with 6 bases between. CDR3 protein: CASSLEGSYEQYF. The CDR3 DNA reads as TGTGCCAGCAGTTTAGAGGGTTCCTACGAGCAGTACTTC.

J is TRBJ2-5 and V is TRBV28; weak D call: TRBD1 (7 bases). This CDR3 is built from 15 residues. Trimming stripped 5 bases from V and 5 bases from J, with 18 bases between. CDR1 MDHEN and CDR2 SYDVKM come from the germline V gene. CDR3 sequence reads: CASSHPAGQMETQYF. The CDR3 DNA is TGTGCCAGCAGTCACCCCGCGGGACAGATGGAGACCCAGTACTTC.

In its sample, this clonotype ranks as medium-sized. The chain recombines TRBV19 with TRBJ1-1; D is unresolved. From germline, CDR1 is LNHDA and CDR2 SQIVND (reference sequence). V lost 10 bases, J lost 4 bases, and 16 bases lay in between. This CDR3 is 13 amino acids long. CDR3 sequence: CATHRTHGTEAFF. The CDR3 DNA sequence: TGTGCCACTCACCGGACCCATGGCACTGAAGCTTTCTTT.

This rearrangement joins TRBV4-2 to TRBJ2-2; D may be TRBD2 (5 bases). Per the germline V gene, CDR1 is LGHNA and CDR2 is YNFKEQ. The CDR3 spans 15 residues. Trimming took off 3 bases at V and 4 bases at J, with 12 bases between the two ends. CDR3 in amino acids: CASSQAGGITGELFF. In DNA form, the CDR3 reads TGTGCCAGCAGCCAGGCGGGTGGGATCACCGGGGAGCTGTTTTTT.

Of note for this clonotype: A much larger clone is a single base away; this may be a read error. The rearrangement uses TRBV27 and TRBJ2-5, with TRBD2 matching over 11 bases. The CDR3 consists of 17 residues. Losses at the gene ends were 1 base for V and 5 bases for J; bases not matched to a gene: 9. Germline-derived CDR1 and CDR2 are MNHEY and SMNVEV (reference sequence). CDR3 DNA sequence: TGTGCCAGCAGTTTATTGGGACTAGCGGCTTTAAGGGAGACCCAGTACTTC. It translates to CASSLLGLAALRETQYF.

This clonotype is medium-sized. The rearrangement uses TRBV29-1 and TRBJ1-1, with 7 bases that match TRBD1. Germline assignment: CDR1 SQVTM and CDR2 ANQGSEA. This CDR3 is built from 13 residues. The junction had 6 bases not matched to a gene; V was cut back by 7 bases and J by 1 base. CDR3 coding DNA: TGCAGCGGTTACAGGGGCCCGAACACTGAAGCTTTCTTT. This encodes CSGYRGPNTEAFF.